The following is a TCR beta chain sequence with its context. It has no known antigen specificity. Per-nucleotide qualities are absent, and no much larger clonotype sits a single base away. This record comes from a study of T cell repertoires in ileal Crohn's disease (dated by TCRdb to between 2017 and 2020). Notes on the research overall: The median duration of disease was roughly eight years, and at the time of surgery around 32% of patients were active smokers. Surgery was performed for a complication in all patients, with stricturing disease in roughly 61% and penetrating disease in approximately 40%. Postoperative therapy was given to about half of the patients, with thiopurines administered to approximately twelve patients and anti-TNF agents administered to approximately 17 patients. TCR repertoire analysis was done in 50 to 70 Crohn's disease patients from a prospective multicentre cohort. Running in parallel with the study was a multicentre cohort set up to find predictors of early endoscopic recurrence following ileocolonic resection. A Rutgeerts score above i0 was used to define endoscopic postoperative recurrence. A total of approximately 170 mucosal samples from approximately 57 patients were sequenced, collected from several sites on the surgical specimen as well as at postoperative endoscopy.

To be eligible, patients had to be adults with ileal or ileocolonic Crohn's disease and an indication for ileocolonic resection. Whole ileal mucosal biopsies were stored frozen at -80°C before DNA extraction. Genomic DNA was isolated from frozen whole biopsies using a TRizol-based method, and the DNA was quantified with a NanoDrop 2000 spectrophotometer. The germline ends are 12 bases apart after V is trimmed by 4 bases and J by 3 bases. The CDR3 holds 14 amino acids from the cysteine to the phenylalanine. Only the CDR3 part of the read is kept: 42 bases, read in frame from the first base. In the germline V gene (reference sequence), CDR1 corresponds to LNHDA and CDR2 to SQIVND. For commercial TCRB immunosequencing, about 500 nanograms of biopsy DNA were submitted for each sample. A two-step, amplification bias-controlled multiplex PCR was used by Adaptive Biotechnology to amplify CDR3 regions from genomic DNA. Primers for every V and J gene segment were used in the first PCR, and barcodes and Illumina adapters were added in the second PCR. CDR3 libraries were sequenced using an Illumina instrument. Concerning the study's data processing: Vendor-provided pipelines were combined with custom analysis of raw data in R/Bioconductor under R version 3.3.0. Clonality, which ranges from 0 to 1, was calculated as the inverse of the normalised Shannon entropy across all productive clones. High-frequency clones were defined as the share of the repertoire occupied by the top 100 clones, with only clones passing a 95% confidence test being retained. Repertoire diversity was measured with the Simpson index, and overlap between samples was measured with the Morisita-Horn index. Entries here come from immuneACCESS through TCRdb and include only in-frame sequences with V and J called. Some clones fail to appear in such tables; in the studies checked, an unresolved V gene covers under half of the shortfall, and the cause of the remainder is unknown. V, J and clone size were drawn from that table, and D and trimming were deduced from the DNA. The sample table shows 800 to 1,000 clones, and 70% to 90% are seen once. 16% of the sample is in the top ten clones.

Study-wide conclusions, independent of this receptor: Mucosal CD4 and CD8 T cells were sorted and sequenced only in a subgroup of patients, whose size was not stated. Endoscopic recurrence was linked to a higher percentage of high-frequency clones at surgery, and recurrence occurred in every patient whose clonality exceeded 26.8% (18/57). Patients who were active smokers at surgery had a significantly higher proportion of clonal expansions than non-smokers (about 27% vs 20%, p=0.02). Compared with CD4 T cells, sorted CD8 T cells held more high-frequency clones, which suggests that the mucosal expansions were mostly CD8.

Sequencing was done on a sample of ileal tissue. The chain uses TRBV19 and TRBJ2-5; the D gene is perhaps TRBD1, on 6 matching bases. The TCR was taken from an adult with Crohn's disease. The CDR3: CASSTRGGKETQYF. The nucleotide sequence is TGTGCCAGTAGTACCAGGGGCGGAAAAGAGACCCAGTACTTC.